Listed below are T cell receptor beta chains from one sample, sequenced in a study of T cell repertoires in aging, cancer and after chemotherapy. TCRdb ran MiXCR on the multiplex PCR reads and lists one entry per CDR3 protein. The table lists about 5,200 distinct CDR3 sequences, roughly 30% of them singletons. Input material: blood. Receptor source: a human donor in good health. The CDR3 runs from the conserved cysteine through the conserved F or W. Fields, in order: clone size, D gene, J gene, V gene, CDR3 protein, CDR3 DNA. D genes are given only for firm matches. Part of the rows lack a size; the others show once, few, many or a class for expanded clones.

abundance: few; d_gene: NA; j_gene: TRBJ2-2; v_gene: TRBV6-4; CDR3aa: CASSESVTGELFF; CDR3nt: TGTGCCAGCAGTGAAAGTGTCACCGGGGAGCTGTTTTTT
abundance: NA; d_gene: NA; j_gene: TRBJ2-5; v_gene: TRBV10-2; CDR3aa: CATKGTERGVSQYF; CDR3nt: TGCGCCACTAAAGGGACCGAAAGAGGTGTGAGCCAGTACTTC
abundance: medium-sized; d_gene: NA; j_gene: TRBJ2-2; v_gene: TRBV5-5; CDR3aa: CASSLDSQNTGELFF; CDR3nt: TGTGCCAGCAGCCTGGACAGTCAGAACACCGGGGAGCTGTTTTTT
abundance: few; d_gene: NA; j_gene: TRBJ2-5; v_gene: TRBV6-1; CDR3aa: CASKVGGPGETQYF; CDR3nt: TGTGCCAGCAAGGTTGGGGGGCCGGGGGAGACCCAGTACTTC
abundance: NA; d_gene: TRBD1; j_gene: TRBJ1-1; v_gene: TRBV19; CDR3aa: CASSPGRDRVYTEAFF; CDR3nt: TGTGCCAGTAGCCCAGGGAGGGACAGGGTGTACACTGAAGCTTTCTTT
abundance: large; d_gene: TRBD2; j_gene: TRBJ2-3; v_gene: TRBV29-1; CDR3aa: CSVEDFERGHSTDTQYF; CDR3nt: TGCAGCGTTGAAGATTTTGAGCGGGGCCATAGCACAGATACGCAGTATTTT
abundance: NA; d_gene: NA; j_gene: TRBJ2-3; v_gene: TRBV7-9; CDR3aa: CASSLVQGITDTQYF; CDR3nt: TGTGCCAGCAGCTTGGTACAGGGAATCACAGATACGCAGTATTTT
abundance: few; d_gene: TRBD1; j_gene: TRBJ2-2; v_gene: TRBV7-9; CDR3aa: CASSSADRGSPGELFF; CDR3nt: TGTGCCAGCAGCTCTGCGGACAGGGGTAGTCCCGGGGAGCTGTTTTTT
abundance: few; d_gene: TRBD1; j_gene: TRBJ2-7; v_gene: TRBV27; CDR3aa: CASSQAGDSSYEQYF; CDR3nt: TGTGCCAGCAGCCAGGCTGGGGACAGCTCCTACGAGCAGTACTTC
abundance: NA; d_gene: TRBD1; j_gene: TRBJ2-5; v_gene: TRBV5-6; CDR3aa: CASSQPGQGYVETQYF; CDR3nt: TGCGCCAGCAGCCAACCGGGACAGGGATACGTTGAGACCCAGTACTTC
abundance: NA; d_gene: NA; j_gene: TRBJ1-1; v_gene: TRBV4-1; CDR3aa: CASSQERTDTEAFF; CDR3nt: TGCGCCAGCAGCCAAGAACGGACAGACACTGAAGCTTTCTTT
abundance: medium-sized; d_gene: NA; j_gene: TRBJ2-5; v_gene: TRBV6-1; CDR3aa: CASSTHREETQYF; CDR3nt: TGTGCCAGCAGTACCCACAGGGAAGAGACCCAGTACTTC
abundance: NA; d_gene: NA; j_gene: TRBJ2-7; v_gene: TRBV11-2; CDR3aa: CASSFSLGTNVPYF; CDR3nt: TGTGCCAGCAGCTTTTCTCTCGGGACAAATGTTCCGTACTTC
abundance: NA; d_gene: TRBD1; j_gene: TRBJ1-2; v_gene: TRBV4-2; CDR3aa: CASSQVGDRGYTF; CDR3nt: TGTGCCAGCAGCCAAGTGGGGGACAGGGGCTACACCTTC
abundance: few; d_gene: NA; j_gene: TRBJ2-3; v_gene: TRBV27; CDR3aa: CASSLDFYSTDTQYF; CDR3nt: TGTGCCAGCAGTTTAGACTTTTATAGCACAGATACGCAGTATTTT
abundance: NA; d_gene: TRBD2; j_gene: TRBJ2-2; v_gene: TRBV7-2; CDR3aa: CASRPGLAGGPNTGELFF; CDR3nt: TGTGCCAGCAGACCCGGACTAGCGGGAGGACCGAACACCGGGGAGCTGTTTTTT
abundance: medium-sized; d_gene: NA; j_gene: TRBJ2-1; v_gene: TRBV11-1; CDR3aa: CASSLDRDEQFF; CDR3nt: TGTGCCAGCAGCTTAGACAGGGATGAGCAGTTCTTC
abundance: few; d_gene: NA; j_gene: TRBJ1-3; v_gene: TRBV5-1; CDR3aa: CASSLGQPGNTIYF; CDR3nt: TGCGCCAGCAGCTTGGGACAGCCTGGAAACACCATATATTTT
abundance: medium-sized; d_gene: NA; j_gene: TRBJ1-1; v_gene: TRBV19; CDR3aa: CASSPGTAEAFF; CDR3nt: TGTGCCAGTAGTCCCGGGACCGCTGAAGCTTTCTTT
abundance: NA; d_gene: TRBD1; j_gene: TRBJ1-5; v_gene: TRBV30; CDR3aa: CAWSGGQGAQPQHF; CDR3nt: TGTGCCTGGAGTGGGGGACAGGGGGCCCAGCCCCAGCATTTT
abundance: NA; d_gene: TRBD2; j_gene: TRBJ2-7; v_gene: TRBV6-2/TRBV6-3; CDR3aa: CASAIPAGAYEQYF; CDR3nt: TGTGCCAGCGCCATTCCGGCGGGAGCCTACGAGCAGTACTTC
abundance: few; d_gene: TRBD1; j_gene: TRBJ1-4; v_gene: TRBV19; CDR3aa: CASSQGATTNEKLFF; CDR3nt: TGTGCCAGTAGTCAGGGGGCAACAACTAATGAAAAACTGTTTTTT
abundance: NA; d_gene: NA; j_gene: TRBJ2-3; v_gene: TRBV7-2; CDR3aa: CASSLNRLGTDTQYF; CDR3nt: TGTGCCAGCAGCCTTAATAGGTTAGGCACAGATACGCAGTATTTT
abundance: few; d_gene: NA; j_gene: TRBJ1-2; v_gene: TRBV7-2; CDR3aa: CASSPANYGYTF; CDR3nt: TGTGCCAGCAGCCCAGCTAACTATGGCTACACCTTC
abundance: NA; d_gene: TRBD1; j_gene: TRBJ2-5; v_gene: TRBV7-6; CDR3aa: CASSLRGRETQYF; CDR3nt: TGTGCCAGCAGCTTAAGGGGGCGAGAGACCCAGTACTTC
abundance: few; d_gene: TRBD2; j_gene: TRBJ2-5; v_gene: TRBV18; CDR3aa: CASSGRASQETQYF; CDR3nt: TGTGCCAGCTCAGGGAGGGCCTCCCAAGAGACCCAGTACTTC
abundance: NA; d_gene: NA; j_gene: TRBJ2-5; v_gene: TRBV27; CDR3aa: CASSLEVGEETQYF; CDR3nt: TGTGCCAGCAGTTTAGAGGTGGGGGAAGAGACCCAGTACTTC
abundance: few; d_gene: NA; j_gene: TRBJ1-1; v_gene: TRBV18; CDR3aa: CASSPRTGSLLNTEAFF; CDR3nt: TGTGCCAGCTCACCCCGGACGGGATCCCTGTTGAACACTGAAGCTTTCTTT
abundance: NA; d_gene: TRBD2; j_gene: TRBJ2-3; v_gene: TRBV7-9; CDR3aa: CASSLTTSGRLDTQYF; CDR3nt: TGTGCCAGCAGCTTAACGACTAGCGGGAGACTGGATACGCAGTATTTT
abundance: medium-sized; d_gene: NA; j_gene: TRBJ1-4; v_gene: TRBV5-6; CDR3aa: CASSLPTNEKLFF; CDR3nt: TGTGCCAGCAGCTTACCAACTAATGAAAAACTGTTTTTT
abundance: NA; d_gene: TRBD2; j_gene: TRBJ2-1; v_gene: TRBV6-5; CDR3aa: CASSDHSGGASEQFF; CDR3nt: TGTGCCAGCAGTGACCATAGCGGGGGGGCCAGTGAGCAGTTCTTC
abundance: NA; d_gene: NA; j_gene: TRBJ1-6; v_gene: TRBV27; CDR3aa: CASSLSSPSPLHF; CDR3nt: TGTGCCAGCAGTTTAAGCTCGCCCTCACCCCTCCACTTT
abundance: NA; d_gene: NA; j_gene: TRBJ1-6; v_gene: TRBV7-9; CDR3aa: CASSSPGTPPSSPLHF; CDR3nt: TGTGCCAGCAGCTCCCCCGGGACTCCGCCGTCGTCACCCCTCCACTTT
abundance: NA; d_gene: TRBD2; j_gene: TRBJ2-3; v_gene: TRBV19; CDR3aa: CASSIPGLAGTDTQYF; CDR3nt: TGTGCCAGTAGTATCCCGGGACTAGCCGGTACAGATACGCAGTATTTT
abundance: NA; d_gene: NA; j_gene: TRBJ1-3; v_gene: TRBV6-1; CDR3aa: CASSLSGPSSGNTIYF; CDR3nt: TGTGCCAGCAGTTTATCCGGGCCGAGCTCTGGAAACACCATATATTTT
abundance: NA; d_gene: NA; j_gene: TRBJ1-5; v_gene: TRBV30; CDR3aa: CAWSVSGMKPQHF; CDR3nt: TGTGCCTGGAGTGTTTCGGGGATGAAGCCCCAGCATTTT
abundance: NA; d_gene: TRBD2; j_gene: TRBJ2-1; v_gene: TRBV6-4; CDR3aa: CASSDSIAGVGDEQFF; CDR3nt: TGTGCCAGCAGTGACTCCATAGCGGGTGTGGGGGATGAGCAGTTCTTC
abundance: medium-sized; d_gene: NA; j_gene: TRBJ1-2; v_gene: TRBV12-3/TRBV12-4; CDR3aa: CASSLGPNYGYTF; CDR3nt: TGTGCCAGCAGTTTGGGTCCTAACTATGGCTACACCTTC
abundance: medium-sized; d_gene: TRBD1; j_gene: TRBJ1-4; v_gene: TRBV6-5; CDR3aa: CASSYRVGTGGGRNEKLFF; CDR3nt: TGTGCCAGCAGTTACAGGGTTGGGACAGGGGGCGGGCGGAATGAAAAACTGTTTTTT
abundance: few; d_gene: TRBD2; j_gene: TRBJ2-3; v_gene: TRBV6-1; CDR3aa: CASSAFSGGADTQYF; CDR3nt: TGTGCCAGCAGTGCGTTTAGCGGGGGGGCAGATACGCAGTATTTT
abundance: few; d_gene: TRBD1; j_gene: TRBJ2-7; v_gene: TRBV30; CDR3aa: CAWGITGDEQYF; CDR3nt: TGTGCCTGGGGCATTACAGGGGACGAGCAGTACTTC
abundance: medium-sized; d_gene: NA; j_gene: TRBJ2-2; v_gene: TRBV5-4; CDR3aa: CASSLDPARNTGELFF; CDR3nt: TGTGCCAGCAGCTTGGACCCAGCACGGAACACCGGGGAGCTGTTTTTT
abundance: NA; d_gene: TRBD1; j_gene: TRBJ1-6; v_gene: TRBV10-3; CDR3aa: CAISEGQGYNSPLHF; CDR3nt: TGTGCCATCAGCGAGGGACAGGGTTACAATTCACCCCTCCACTTT
abundance: medium-sized; d_gene: NA; j_gene: TRBJ1-3; v_gene: TRBV19; CDR3aa: CASSPGRGSSGNTIYF; CDR3nt: TGTGCCAGTAGTCCGGGACGGGGGAGCTCTGGAAACACCATATATTTT
abundance: NA; d_gene: TRBD1; j_gene: TRBJ2-1; v_gene: TRBV10-3; CDR3aa: CAISESPGQGRNEQFF; CDR3nt: TGTGCCATCAGTGAGTCACCGGGACAGGGGAGGAATGAGCAGTTCTTC
abundance: NA; d_gene: NA; j_gene: TRBJ1-5; v_gene: TRBV18; CDR3aa: CASSPSDRFNQPQHF; CDR3nt: TGTGCCAGCTCACCCTCCGACAGATTCAATCAGCCCCAGCATTTT
abundance: large; d_gene: NA; j_gene: TRBJ2-1; v_gene: TRBV29-1; CDR3aa: CSVRKESANEQFF; CDR3nt: TGCAGCGTTAGAAAGGAATCGGCCAATGAGCAGTTCTTC
abundance: NA; d_gene: NA; j_gene: TRBJ2-1; v_gene: TRBV14; CDR3aa: CASSPAPTNRGNEQFF; CDR3nt: TGTGCCAGCAGCCCCGCCCCGACGAACCGGGGCAATGAGCAGTTCTTC
abundance: medium-sized; d_gene: NA; j_gene: TRBJ2-2; v_gene: TRBV27; CDR3aa: CASSRTGRHTGELFF; CDR3nt: TGTGCCAGCAGTCGAACAGGGAGGCACACCGGGGAGCTGTTTTTT
abundance: NA; d_gene: TRBD1; j_gene: TRBJ1-1; v_gene: TRBV5-4; CDR3aa: CASGRTGEGTEAFF; CDR3nt: TGTGCCAGCGGCAGGACAGGGGAGGGCACTGAAGCTTTCTTT
abundance: NA; d_gene: TRBD2; j_gene: TRBJ2-7; v_gene: TRBV11-2; CDR3aa: CASSRTSRPTHEQYF; CDR3nt: TGTGCCAGCAGCCGGACTAGTCGCCCAACCCACGAGCAGTACTTC
abundance: NA; d_gene: TRBD2; j_gene: TRBJ2-1; v_gene: TRBV6-5; CDR3aa: CASSPLAGGEQFF; CDR3nt: TGTGCCAGCAGTCCACTAGCGGGAGGCGAGCAGTTCTTC
abundance: NA; d_gene: NA; j_gene: TRBJ2-1; v_gene: TRBV7-2; CDR3aa: CASSLDEGGWDEQFF; CDR3nt: TGTGCCAGCAGCTTAGATGAGGGGGGCTGGGATGAGCAGTTCTTC
abundance: few; d_gene: TRBD1; j_gene: TRBJ1-2; v_gene: TRBV10-3; CDR3aa: CAISEAGGYYGYTF; CDR3nt: TGTGCCATCAGTGAGGCAGGGGGGTACTATGGCTACACCTTC